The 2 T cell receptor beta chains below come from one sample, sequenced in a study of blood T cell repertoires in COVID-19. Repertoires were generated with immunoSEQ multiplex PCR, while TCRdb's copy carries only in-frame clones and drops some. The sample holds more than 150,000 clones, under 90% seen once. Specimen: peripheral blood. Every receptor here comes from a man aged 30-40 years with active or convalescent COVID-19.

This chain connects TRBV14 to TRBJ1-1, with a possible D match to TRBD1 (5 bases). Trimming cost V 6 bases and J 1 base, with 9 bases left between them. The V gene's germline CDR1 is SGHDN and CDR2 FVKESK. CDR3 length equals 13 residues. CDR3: CASRLQANTEAFF. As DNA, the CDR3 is TGTGCCAGCAGACTACAGGCGAACACTGAAGCTTTCTTT.

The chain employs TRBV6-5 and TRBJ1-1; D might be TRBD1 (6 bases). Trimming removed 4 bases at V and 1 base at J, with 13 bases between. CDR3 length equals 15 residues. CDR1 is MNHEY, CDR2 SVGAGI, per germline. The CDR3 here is CASSSPEQGNTEAFF. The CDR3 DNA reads TGTGCCAGCAGTTCCCCGGAACAGGGGAACACTGAAGCTTTCTTT.